The entry below gives a single TCR beta chain sequence along with its context. Antigen unknown. This PCR relied on a set of 60 Vbeta primers and 13 Jbeta primers. Clones were sequenced by immunoSEQ multiplex PCR, and TCRdb holds only the in-frame ones, with some missing. The sample has fewer than 200,000 clones; 68% are singletons. This specimen comes from a study of cytomegalovirus exposure and HLA in healthy donors. General study findings and limits: On later analysis, the bulk of CMV-associated TCR beta chains appeared to be HLA-restricted.

The CDR3 totals 15 residues. The germline V gene has CDR1 SGHTA and CDR2 FQGTGA. The V and J ends lost 2 bases and 5 bases, in that order; junction bases with no gene match: 4. The chain has TRBV7-3 and TRBJ2-1, with 9 positions matching TRBD1. The clonotype comes from a woman aged 18-29 years in good health and CMV-seropositive. Sequences were obtained from PBMCs. The DNA for the CDR3 is TGTGCCAGCAGCTTATCCGGGACAGGGAACAATGAGCAGTTCTTC. Translating it yields CASSLSGTGNNEQFF.